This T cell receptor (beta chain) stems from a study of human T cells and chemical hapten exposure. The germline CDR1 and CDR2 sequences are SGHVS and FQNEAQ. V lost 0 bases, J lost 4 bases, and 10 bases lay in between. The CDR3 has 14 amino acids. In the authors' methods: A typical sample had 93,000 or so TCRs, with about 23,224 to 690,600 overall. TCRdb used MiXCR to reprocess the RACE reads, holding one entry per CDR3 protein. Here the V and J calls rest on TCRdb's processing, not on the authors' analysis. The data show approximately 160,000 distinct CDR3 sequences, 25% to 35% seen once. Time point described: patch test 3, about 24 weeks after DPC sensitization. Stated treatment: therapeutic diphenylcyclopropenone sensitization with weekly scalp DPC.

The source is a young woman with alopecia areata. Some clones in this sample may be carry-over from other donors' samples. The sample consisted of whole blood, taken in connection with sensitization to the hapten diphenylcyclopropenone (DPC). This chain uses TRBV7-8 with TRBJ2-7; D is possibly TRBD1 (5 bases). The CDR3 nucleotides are TGTGCCAGCAGCTTAGCGCTGGACAAATACGAGCAGTACTTC. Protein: CASSLALDKYEQYF. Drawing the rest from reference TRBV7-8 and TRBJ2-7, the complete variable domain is GAGVSQSPRYKVAKRGQDVALRCDPISGHVSLFWYQQALGQGPEFLTYFQNEAQLDKSGLPSDRFFAERPEGSVSTLKIQRTQQEDSAVYLCASSLALDKYEQYFGPGTRLTVT.